This T cell receptor (beta chain) was observed in a study of T cells in Graves' hyperthyroidism and ophthalmopathy. Any patient presenting with uncontrolled infection, other autoimmune disease, pregnancy or lactation was left out. The CDR3 has 13 amino acids. The V segment lost 4 bases and the J segment 4 bases; nucleotides outside the gene matches: 2. Germline V gene sequence: CDR1 LNHDA, CDR2 SQIVND (reference sequence). TCR beta CDR3 region amplification was performed from RNA transcripts. The TCR CDR3 was amplified in a first-round RT-PCR using the HTBI primer set. TCRdb ran MiXCR on the multiplex PCR reads and lists one entry per CDR3 protein. The table has about 58,000 distinct CDR3 sequences, about 49% seen once.

Specimen: blood. The receptor was isolated from a woman in her twenties or thirties with Graves' ophthalmopathy. The J gene is TRBJ1-1, the V gene TRBV19; 8 nucleotides align to TRBD1. The CDR3 here is CASSNTGGTEAFF. CDR3 coding DNA: TGTGCCAGTAGTAATACAGGGGGCACTGAAGCTTTCTTT.